This note documents a single T cell receptor beta chain sequence. TCRdb re-derived calls from the multiplex PCR reads in MiXCR, one entry per CDR3 protein. The data contain under 250,000 distinct CDR3 sequences, roughly 30% of them singletons. The length of the CDR3 is 16 residues. J lost 0 bases, V lost 4 bases, and 5 bases had no gene match. Germline V lookup: CDR1 SGHNT, CDR2 YENEEA. The sample originates from a study of breast tumors, draining lymph nodes, adjacent tissues. Samples came from axillary lymph nodes draining the breast cancer. This sequence joins TRBV11-3 and TRBJ1-3, with TRBD1 matching 8 bases. This clonotype was sampled from a female donor with breast cancer. Some clones in this sample may be carry-over from other donors' samples. The source material was axillary lymph node tissue. CDR3 loop: CASSSPGQASGNTIYF. Written as DNA, the CDR3 is TGTGCCAGCAGCTCCCCGGGACAGGCCTCTGGAAACACCATATATTTT.